This T cell receptor (beta chain) was captured in a study of T cell responses to AZD1222 COVID-19 vaccine. Findings and limits, study-wide: Repertoire collection took place solely once the T cell response had peaked. Regions 160-218 and 743-854 dominated among vaccine-associated CD4 TCRs spanning spike.

Clones were sequenced by immunoSEQ multiplex PCR, and TCRdb holds only the in-frame ones, with some missing. Of about 120,000 clones in the sample, 70% to 90% are singletons; the top ten hold around 3%. The sample holds one count of this clone. Its antigen remains unidentified. This clonotype was obtained from an adult who received the AZD1222 COVID-19 vaccine. The sample was peripheral blood, taken 28 days after the second AZD1222 dose.

CDR3 nucleotide sequence: TGTGCCAGCAGCCAAGTTTTGGCAGACAGGGGTGGTTGGGGCTACACCTTC. Amino acid sequence: CASSQVLADRGGWGYTF. The chain has TRBV4-2 and TRBJ1-2; 8 bases fit TRBD1. The CDR3 has 17 amino acids. Germline V lookup: CDR1 LGHNA, CDR2 YNFKEQ. V shed 1 base, J shed 8 bases, and the junction held 15 bases outside the gene matches.